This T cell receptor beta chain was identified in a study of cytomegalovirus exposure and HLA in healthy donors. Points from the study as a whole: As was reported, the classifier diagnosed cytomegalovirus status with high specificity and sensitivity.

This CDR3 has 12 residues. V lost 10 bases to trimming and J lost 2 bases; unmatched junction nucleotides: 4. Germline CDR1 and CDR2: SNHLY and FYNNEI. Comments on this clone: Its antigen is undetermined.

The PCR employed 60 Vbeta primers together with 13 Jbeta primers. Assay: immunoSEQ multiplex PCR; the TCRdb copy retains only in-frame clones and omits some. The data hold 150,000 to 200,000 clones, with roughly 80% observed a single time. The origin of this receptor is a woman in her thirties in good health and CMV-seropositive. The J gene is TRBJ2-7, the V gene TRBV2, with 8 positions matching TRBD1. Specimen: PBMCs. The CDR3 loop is CATRGRPYEQYF. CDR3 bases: TGTGCCACCAGGGGGCGCCCCTACGAGCAGTACTTC. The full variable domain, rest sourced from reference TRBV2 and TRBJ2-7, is EPEVTQTPSHQVTQMGQEVILRCVPISNHLYFYWYRQILGQKVEFLVSFYNNEISEKSEIFDDQFSVERPDGSNFTLKIRSTKLEDSAMYFCATRGRPYEQYFGPGTRLTVT.